The 11 T cell receptor beta chains below come from one sample, sequenced in a study of shared clonotypes between healthy human individuals. This table comes from immunoSEQ multiplex PCR, and its TCRdb copy is limited to in-frame clones, with some not included. Found here are 2,500,000 or so clones, approximately 93% of them singletons; the top ten hold approximately 0.37%. Sequencing input: naive CD4+ T cells from PBMCs. The sample's subset: CD45RA+ positively selected. These receptors all stem from a young man in good health. Some clones in this sample may be carry-over from other donors' samples.

The V call is TRBV2, the J call TRBJ1-2; no firm D call. The CDR3 totals 14 residues. Trimming took off 6 bases at V and 7 bases at J, with 18 bases between the two ends. The germline V gene encodes CDR1 SNHLY and CDR2 FYNNEI. The CDR3 bases are TGTGCCAGCAGGGAGGGCAGTCAAACGAGTGGCTACACCTTC. It encodes CASREGSQTSGYTF.

V usage is TRBV25-1 and J usage is TRBJ1-1; D might be TRBD1 (6 bases). Per the germline V gene, CDR1 is MGHDK and CDR2 is SYGVNS. The CDR3 spans 14 residues. V lost 5 bases, J lost 5 bases, and 15 bases lay in between. The CDR3 spells CASSPAGARTEAFF. CDR3 sequence (DNA): TGTGCCAGCAGTCCGGCAGGGGCCCGAACTGAAGCTTTCTTT.

J is TRBJ2-3 and V is TRBV6-6, with 8 bases lining up with TRBD1. After removal of 5 bases from V and 6 bases from J, the junction contained 7 bases not matched to a gene. The CDR3 has 14 amino acids. The germline CDR1 and CDR2 sequences are MNHNY and SVGAGI (reference sequence). This CDR3 is CASSMTGVTDTQYF. DNA of the CDR3: TGTGCCAGCAGTATGACAGGGGTTACGGATACGCAGTATTTT.

Regarding this clone: Other DNA variants within this sample encode the same CDR3. The chain recombines TRBV12-5 with TRBJ2-7; TRBD2 matches at 8 bases. The ends lost 1 base at V and 5 bases at J; junction bases unmatched: 1. Germline V lookup: CDR1 LGHNT, CDR2 FRNRAP. This CDR3 region has 13 residues. This CDR3 is CASGLAGGDEQYF. In nucleotides, the CDR3 is TGTGCTAGTGGTTTGGCCGGGGGGGACGAGCAGTACTTC.

V usage is TRBV27 and J usage is TRBJ2-1, with D tentatively TRBD2 (6 bases). V lost 2 bases and J 6 bases, leaving 11 bases between the germline ends. Germline assignment: CDR1 MNHEY and CDR2 SMNVEV (reference sequence). The CDR3 contains 14 residues. The CDR3, as DNA: TGTGCCAGCAGTTTAAAGGAGGGACCCAATGAGCAGTTCTTC. Its protein product is CASSLKEGPNEQFF.

Of note for this clone: Other DNA sequences in the same sample also yield this CDR3. This chain joins TRBV5-1 and TRBJ2-2; D possibly matches TRBD1 or TRBD2 (5 bases each). CDR3 size: 15 residues. Trimming removed 4 bases from V and 0 bases from J, with 10 bases in between. The germline V gene has CDR1 SGHRS and CDR2 YFSETQ. CDR3 region: CASSPGTANTGELFF. In DNA form, the CDR3 reads TGCGCCAGCAGCCCGGGGACCGCGAACACCGGGGAGCTGTTTTTT.

A note on this clone: The same CDR3 arises from other DNA sequences in this sample as well. The V gene is TRBV7-2, the J gene TRBJ1-1; D might be TRBD1 (5 bases). V was cut by 5 bases and J by 1 base, with 11 bases left in between. The CDR3 covers 14 residues. The germline V gene encodes CDR1 SGHTA and CDR2 FQGNSA. The CDR3 here is CASSPSRGNTEAFF. The CDR3 DNA sequence: TGTGCCAGCAGCCCCTCGAGGGGGAACACTGAAGCTTTCTTT.

This chain connects TRBV6-1 to TRBJ2-7; D call uncertain. V lost 6 bases to trimming and J lost 2 bases, with 14 bases between them. The V gene's germline CDR1 is MNHNS and CDR2 SASEGT. The CDR3 spans 14 residues. CDR3 sequence (DNA): TGTGCCAGCAGGGGGTGGTGGCAGGCCTACGAGCAGTACTTC. This translates into CASRGWWQAYEQYF.

Notes on this clone: The sample holds other DNA sequences that translate to the same CDR3. V and J are TRBV20-1 and TRBJ2-5; D not resolved. The ends were cut back, 2 bases at V and 4 bases at J, with 5 bases in the middle. The CDR3 totals 11 residues. The V gene's germline CDR1 is DFQATT and CDR2 SNEGSKA (reference sequence). CDR3 DNA: TGCAGTGCTAGAATAGGAGAGACCCAGTACTTC. Protein product: CSARIGETQYF.

The CDR3 protein is CASSQDWGLANTDTQYF. DNA of the CDR3: TGCGCCAGCAGCCAAGATTGGGGACTAGCTAACACAGATACGCAGTATTTT. This sequence joins TRBV4-3 and TRBJ2-3; 9 positions agree with TRBD2. V lost 0 bases and J lost 2; bases outside the gene matches: 6. Germline CDR1 is LGHNA and CDR2 is YSLEER. The CDR3 has 17 amino acids.

The chain has TRBV7-2 and TRBJ1-2; 7 nucleotides align to TRBD1. V was pared by 6 bases and J by 4 bases, with 14 bases of the junction left unmatched. The CDR3 is made up of 16 amino acids. CDR1 and CDR2 from the germline V gene are SGHTA and FQGNSA. CDR3 bases: TGTGCCAGCAGGACTATGACAGGGTTCCCGGCCTATGGCTACACCTTC. The encoded protein is CASRTMTGFPAYGYTF.